The 14 T cell receptor beta chains below come from one sample, sequenced in a study of blood T cell repertoires in COVID-19. Repertoires were generated with immunoSEQ multiplex PCR, while TCRdb's copy carries only in-frame clones and drops some. The table has some 31,000 clones, 60% to 85% seen once. The specimen was peripheral blood. All receptors derive from a woman in her sixties or seventies with active or convalescent COVID-19.

V and J are TRBV7-2 and TRBJ1-4; 7 bases fit TRBD1. Germline CDR1 and CDR2: SGHTA and FQGNSA. J was trimmed by 7 bases and V by 6 bases; bases with no gene match: 5. This CDR3 is built from 13 residues. The DNA of the CDR3 is TGTGCCAGCAGAGCACAGGGGACTGAAAAACTGTTTTTT. This gives the protein CASRAQGTEKLFF.

In this sample, this clone turned up a few times. The chain carries TRBV5-1 and TRBJ2-7; a possible D gene is TRBD1 (6 bases). The V end lost 4 bases, the J end lost 3 bases, and 17 bases lay between the germline ends. Germline lookup yields CDR1 SGHRS and CDR2 YFSETQ. The CDR3 length is 15 residues. Here the CDR3 reads CASSPGTLVSYEQYF. The CDR3 bases are TGCGCCAGCAGCCCAGGGACACTTGTTAGCTACGAGCAGTACTTC.

The chain couples TRBV2 to TRBJ2-3; D is ambiguous. CDR3 length equals 15 residues. The V gene's germline CDR1 is SNHLY and CDR2 FYNNEI. V was trimmed by 6 bases and J by 1 base, leaving 14 bases between them. CDR3 in DNA: TGTGCCAGCAGGCTTTCAAAGCTGGGCACAGATACGCAGTATTTT. Protein product: CASRLSKLGTDTQYF.

This clone was seen a handful of times. V and J are TRBV7-2 and TRBJ1-5, with D uncertain. Trimming removed 5 bases from V and 0 bases from J, with 11 bases in between. The V gene's germline CDR1 is SGHTA and CDR2 FQGNSA. The CDR3 is 15 amino acids. Here the CDR3 DNA reads TGTGCCAGCAGCCCTATTATTAATAGCAATCAGCCCCAGCATTTT. Encoded protein: CASSPIINSNQPQHF.

The V and J genes are TRBV9 and TRBJ2-7, with 12 bases lining up with TRBD2. There are 16 residues in the CDR3. Germline values: CDR1 SGDLS, CDR2 YYNGEE. V shed 2 bases and J 4 bases; nucleotides not matched to a gene: 7. The CDR3 coding sequence is TGTGCCAGCAGCGTGAGCGGGACTAGCGGGTATTACGAGCAGTACTTC. Its translation: CASSVSGTSGYYEQYF.

J is TRBJ2-3 and V is TRBV24-1; a weak D match, TRBD2 (6 bases). Germline V gene lookup returns CDR1 KGHDR and CDR2 SFDVKD. The CDR3 sequence is 17 residues long. The CDR3 region has the DNA TGTGTCTACCTTGGACTCACTAGCTGGCCTAGCACAGATACGCAGTATTTT. It encodes CVYLGLTSWPSTDTQYF.

Here the CDR3 reads CASSRRQGAYNEQFF. The CDR3 coding sequence is TGTGCCAGTAGTAGAAGGCAGGGGGCTTACAATGAGCAGTTCTTC. This chain connects TRBV19 to TRBJ2-1, with 8 positions matching TRBD1. V dropped 4 bases and J dropped 4; count of bases not matched to a gene: 6. Germline V gene lookup returns CDR1 LNHDA and CDR2 SQIVND (reference sequence). The CDR3 is made up of 15 amino acids.

The rearrangement links TRBV6-5 to TRBJ1-2; perhaps TRBD1 as D (5 bases). Trimming cost V 4 bases and J 6 bases, with 18 bases left between them. The CDR3 has 15 amino acids. Germline-derived CDR1 and CDR2 are MNHEY and SVGAGI. The CDR3, as DNA: TGTGCCAGCAGTTCCCCTCTTTCGGGGGATAATGGCTACACCTTC. This gives the protein CASSSPLSGDNGYTF.

This chain joins TRBV7-2 and TRBJ2-7, with 7 bases matching TRBD2. The CDR3 contains 16 residues. Germline V gene sequence: CDR1 SGHTA, CDR2 FQGNSA. Trimming took 5 bases from V and 2 from J; bases not matched to a gene: 12. CDR3 in amino acids: CASSPETSVRAYEQYF. CDR3 in DNA: TGTGCCAGCAGCCCGGAAACTAGCGTCCGGGCCTACGAGCAGTACTTC. The variable domain in full, completed from reference TRBV7-2 and TRBJ2-7, reads GAGVSQSPSNKVTEKGKDVELRCDPISGHTALYWYRQSLGQGLEFLIYFQGNSAPDKSGLPSDRFSAERTGGSVSTLTIQRTQQEDSAVYLCASSPETSVRAYEQYFGPGTRLTVT.

This clone was counted once. This sequence joins TRBV2 and TRBJ1-5; a weak D match, TRBD1 (6 bases). Germline V CDR1 and CDR2: SNHLY, FYNNEI. V was pared by 6 bases and J by 5 bases, with 14 bases between. CDR3 size: 14 residues. CDR3 amino acids: CASRQGQPYQPQHF. The DNA for the CDR3 is TGTGCCAGCAGGCAAGGACAGCCGTATCAGCCCCAGCATTTT.

This clone showed up just a few times. The chain links TRBV12-5 to TRBJ2-5; 14 bases are shared with TRBD2. Trimming cost V 0 bases and J 5 bases; bases outside gene matches: 5. The germline gives CDR1 LGHNT, CDR2 FRNRAP. The CDR3 has 17 amino acids. In nucleotides, the CDR3 is TGTGCTAGTGGTTTGGTGGAGACTAGCGGGAGGGGGGAGACCCAGTACTTC. This gives the protein CASGLVETSGRGETQYF.

The chain couples TRBV7-2 to TRBJ2-1; 9 positions match TRBD2. This CDR3 has 14 amino acids. V trimming: 6 bases; J trimming: 4 bases; junction bases outside the gene matches: 4. Germline V gene data show CDR1 as SGHTA and CDR2 as FQGNSA. The CDR3 bases are TGTGCCAGCAGGGCGGGGGGGCCATACAATGAGCAGTTCTTC. Translation: CASRAGGPYNEQFF. Full variable domain (remainder filled in from reference TRBV7-2 and TRBJ2-1): GAGVSQSPSNKVTEKGKDVELRCDPISGHTALYWYRQSLGQGLEFLIYFQGNSAPDKSGLPSDRFSAERTGGSVSTLTIQRTQQEDSAVYLCASRAGGPYNEQFFGPGTRLTVL.

The chain combines TRBV10-3 with TRBJ2-7; TRBD1 matches at 9 bases. Germline V gene sequence: CDR1 ENHRY, CDR2 SYGVKD. The CDR3 length is 15 residues. V gave up 0 bases and J gave up 5 bases; unmatched junction bases: 5. DNA of the CDR3: TGTGCCATCAGTGAGTCGGGGGGACAGGGTAACGAGCAGTACTTC. Translated: CAISESGGQGNEQYF.

This clone has a handful of counts. This chain joins TRBV6-1 and TRBJ2-7; possible D gene TRBD2, 6 bases. Germline CDR1 MNHNS, CDR2 SASEGT. This CDR3 is 18 amino acids long. Between the trimmed V and J ends, which lost 0 bases and 4 bases, there was a span of 22 bases. CDR3 in DNA: TGTGCCAGCAGTGAAGCGCTTCGTGGGGACTCAAGGGGATACGAGCAGTACTTC. This translates into CASSEALRGDSRGYEQYF.